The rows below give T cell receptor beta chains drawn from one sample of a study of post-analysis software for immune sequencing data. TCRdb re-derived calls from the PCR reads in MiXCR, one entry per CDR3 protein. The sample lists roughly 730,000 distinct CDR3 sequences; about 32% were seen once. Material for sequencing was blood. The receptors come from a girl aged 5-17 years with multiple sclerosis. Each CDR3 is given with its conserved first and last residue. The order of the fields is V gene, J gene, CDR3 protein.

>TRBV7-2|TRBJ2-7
CASSLVFSGNYEQYF
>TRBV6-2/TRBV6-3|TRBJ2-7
CASSVNSGREQYF
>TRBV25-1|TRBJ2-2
CASSQGETGELFF
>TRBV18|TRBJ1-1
CASSLGTGKDTEAFF
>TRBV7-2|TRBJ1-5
CASSLETASNQPQHF
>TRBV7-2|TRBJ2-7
CASSSGGRMLAYEQYF
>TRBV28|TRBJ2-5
CASSMDSARETQYF
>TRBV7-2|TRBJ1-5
CASSPGSAGQPQHF
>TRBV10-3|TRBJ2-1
CAIRGSTGGDEQFF
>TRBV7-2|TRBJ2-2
CASSFAPGMNGELFF
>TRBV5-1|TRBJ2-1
CASSLTGSNEQFF
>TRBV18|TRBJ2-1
CASSKGGHEQFF
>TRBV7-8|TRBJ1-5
CASSTAMGYQPQHF
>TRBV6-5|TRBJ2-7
CASSYSGLGRGNYEQYF
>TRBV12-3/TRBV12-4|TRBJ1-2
CASSLTTGDGYTF
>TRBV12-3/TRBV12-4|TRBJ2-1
CASSPRGGREDNEQFF
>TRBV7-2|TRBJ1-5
CASSLRSSNQPQHF
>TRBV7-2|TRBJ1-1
CASRATVMNTEAFF
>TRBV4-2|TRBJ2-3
CASSQEGDQSTDTQYF
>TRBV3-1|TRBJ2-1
CASSQSQGRGYNEQFF
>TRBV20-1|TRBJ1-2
CSGTANYGYTF
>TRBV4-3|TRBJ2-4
CASSPPTGGGSNIQYF
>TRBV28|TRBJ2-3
CASSLVASGGRDTQYF
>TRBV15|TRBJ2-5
CATSRDRLQETQYF
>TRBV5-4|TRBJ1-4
CASSSGQGGEKLFF
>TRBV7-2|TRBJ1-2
CASSLAGQGDYGYTF
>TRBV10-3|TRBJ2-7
CATSPGGSYEQYF
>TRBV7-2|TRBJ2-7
CASSLDASTYSYEQYF
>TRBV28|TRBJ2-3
CASSTGGLAESRDTQYF
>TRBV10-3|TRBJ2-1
CATGRGNNEQFF
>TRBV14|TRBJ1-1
CASSLLRTEAFF
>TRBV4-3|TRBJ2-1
CASSLSGRIHEQFF
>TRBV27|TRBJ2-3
CASSLYVGGLADTRYF
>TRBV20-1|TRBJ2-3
CSAPKGEYTQYF
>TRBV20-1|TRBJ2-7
CSADPRDRVAYEQYF
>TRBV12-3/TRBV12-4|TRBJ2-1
CASSPTNEQFF
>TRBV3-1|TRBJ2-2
CASSQRGLGDTGELFF
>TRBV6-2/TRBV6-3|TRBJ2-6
CACRDRAAGANVLTF
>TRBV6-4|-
CASAVLAGPYNEQYF
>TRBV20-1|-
CSANAPPPGRTSHEQYF
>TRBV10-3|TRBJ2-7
CATDPTGTYEQYF
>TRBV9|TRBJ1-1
CASSPSEAFF
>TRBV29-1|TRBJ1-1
CSVGVDAGWTEAFF
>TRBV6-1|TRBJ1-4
CASRWTGSSEKLFF
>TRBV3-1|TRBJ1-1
CASSQEGTGGAEAFF
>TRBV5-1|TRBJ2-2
CASSLMGQGNGELFF
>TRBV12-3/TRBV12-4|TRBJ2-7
CASSPPGQSEQYF
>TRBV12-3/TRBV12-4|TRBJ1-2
CASSLVGGAGYGYTF
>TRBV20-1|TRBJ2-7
CSARGHSALYEQYF
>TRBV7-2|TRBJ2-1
CASSLELLVGEQFF
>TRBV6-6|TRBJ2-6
CASSYNRGSSGANVLTF
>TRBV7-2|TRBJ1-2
CASSLIGSSGNGYTF
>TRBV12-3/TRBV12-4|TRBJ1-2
CASSLVGGLSGYTF
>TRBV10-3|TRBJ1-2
CAIAPGTPESYTF